This paragraph covers one T cell receptor beta chain sequence. The antigen is unknown. This record comes from a study of monozygotic twins with inflammatory bowel disease. Study observations and caveats: Cells of different T cell subtypes could not be told apart. Clonotype overlap with others was lower in IBD patients than in healthy twins, a difference that was greatest with disease activity.

Germline loops: CDR1 DFQATT, CDR2 SNEGSKA (reference sequence). CDR3 length: 12 amino acids. cDNA synthesis was performed in eight separate reactions for each sample. TCRdb reprocessed the 5' RACE reads and stores each CDR3 protein as one record, lacking DNA. This sample carries approximately 110,000 distinct CDR3 sequences, with around 12% going to the ten biggest clones. The V and J genes are TRBV20-1 and TRBJ2-5; TCRdb calls TRBD1, which cannot be checked without DNA. Sequenced sample: blood. The sequence came from a human donor with ulcerative colitis or Crohn's disease, or a healthy co-twin of an affected twin (not recorded which). The CDR3 spells CSVERGKETQYF.